A selection of T cell receptor beta chains follows, all from one sample in a study of human T cells and chemical hapten exposure. MiXCR, applied by TCRdb to the RACE reads, yields one record per CDR3 protein. The data contain 350,000 to 400,000 distinct CDR3 sequences, about 6.9% of them seen just once; the ten biggest clones take up around 6.1%. The material was whole blood, obtained in connection with sensitization to the hapten diphenylcyclopropenone (DPC). All receptors derive from a woman aged 18 to 35 with alopecia areata. Some clones in this sample may be carry-over from other donors' samples. Each CDR3 is given with its conserved first and last residue. D genes are given only for firm matches. Some rows mark clone size as missing; the rest say once, few, many or name a class of expanded clone.

D: NA; V: TRBV27; J: TRBJ1-2; size: NA; DNA: TGTGCCAGCAGTTTATCCAGGGGAGTTGGCTATGGCTACACCTTC; CDR3: CASSLSRGVGYGYTF
D: NA; V: TRBV7-2; J: TRBJ2-4; size: few; DNA: TGTGCCAGCAGCAGAGTTCCGGGAGAAAGACAGTACTTC; CDR3: CASSRVPGERQYF
D: TRBD1; V: TRBV5-4; J: TRBJ2-7; size: few; DNA: TGTGCCAGCAGCTTGGGACAGGGGGCCCACGAGCAGTACTTC; CDR3: CASSLGQGAHEQYF
D: TRBD1; V: TRBV5-1; J: TRBJ1-5; size: many; DNA: TGCGCCAGCAGCTTGGGGACAGGGGCCGATCAGCCCCAGCATTTT; CDR3: CASSLGTGADQPQHF
D: NA; V: TRBV5-1; J: TRBJ2-7; size: few; DNA: TGCGCCAGCAGCGATCCGGATTCCTACGAGCAGTACTTC; CDR3: CASSDPDSYEQYF
D: TRBD1; V: TRBV4-2; J: TRBJ1-5; size: few; DNA: TGTGCCAGCAGCCAAGAGGGACAGGGGGGTCAGCCCCAGCATTTT; CDR3: CASSQEGQGGQPQHF
D: NA; V: TRBV7-2; J: TRBJ1-2; size: many; DNA: TGTGCCATTCATCACAGGGCTGGCTACACCTTC; CDR3: CAIHHRAGYTF
D: NA; V: TRBV27; J: TRBJ2-1; size: many; DNA: TGTGCCAGCAGTTACCCGACGGACTACAATGAGCAGTTCTTC; CDR3: CASSYPTDYNEQFF
D: NA; V: TRBV7-2; J: TRBJ1-2; size: NA; DNA: TGTGCCAGCTCGCTCGCGGGGCCCGGCTACACCTTC; CDR3: CASSLAGPGYTF
D: NA; V: TRBV9; J: TRBJ1-1; size: many; DNA: TGTGCCAGCAGCATGGGGGGAAGGGGACACACTGAAGCTTTCTTT; CDR3: CASSMGGRGHTEAFF
D: NA; V: TRBV20-1; J: TRBJ1-2; size: many; DNA: TGCAGTGCTACTCCAGGGAATAACTATGGCTACACCTTC; CDR3: CSATPGNNYGYTF
D: NA; V: TRBV5-1; J: TRBJ1-2; size: few; DNA: TGCGCCAGCAGCTTGGTGTGGGCTTTTTGGTATGGCTACACCTTC; CDR3: CASSLVWAFWYGYTF
D: TRBD1; V: TRBV20-1; J: TRBJ1-1; size: many; DNA: TGCAGTGCAGGGGACAGCATGAACACTGAAGCTTTCTTT; CDR3: CSAGDSMNTEAFF
D: NA; V: TRBV4-3; J: TRBJ2-7; size: NA; DNA: TGCGCCAGCAGCCCCGAGCCAGGGGACTACGAGCAGTACTTC; CDR3: CASSPEPGDYEQYF
D: NA; V: TRBV7-2; J: TRBJ2-5; size: NA; DNA: TGTGCCAGCAGCCCGTACGGGGTGCAAGAGACCCAGTACTTC; CDR3: CASSPYGVQETQYF
D: NA; V: TRBV6-5; J: TRBJ2-7; size: many; DNA: TGTGCCAGCAGTACCGGGACGGAATACGAGCAGTACTTC; CDR3: CASSTGTEYEQYF
D: NA; V: TRBV12-3/TRBV12-4; J: TRBJ1-1; size: NA; DNA: TGTGCCAGCAGTCCGGGACTGTTCACTGAAGCTTTCTTT; CDR3: CASSPGLFTEAFF
D: NA; V: TRBV3-1; J: TRBJ1-2; size: many; DNA: TGTGCCAGCAGCCAGGGTGGGAGTCTCGGGGACTATGGCTACACCTTC; CDR3: CASSQGGSLGDYGYTF
D: TRBD2; V: TRBV7-2; J: TRBJ2-7; size: NA; DNA: TGTGCCAGCAGCCCCGGGACTAGCTCGAGCGAGCAGTACTTC; CDR3: CASSPGTSSSEQYF
D: NA; V: TRBV4-3; J: TRBJ2-7; size: few; DNA: TGCGCCAGCAGCCAAGATCATGTAGGACACCGCGAGCAGTACTTC; CDR3: CASSQDHVGHREQYF
D: NA; V: TRBV6-2/TRBV6-3; J: TRBJ1-5; size: many; DNA: TGTGCCAGCACTCACTCAGGGAGCAATCAGCCCCAGCATTTT; CDR3: CASTHSGSNQPQHF
D: TRBD1; V: TRBV6-5; J: TRBJ1-2; size: many; DNA: TGTGCCAGCAGGGGGGGACAGGGCCGGGACTATGGCTACACCTTC; CDR3: CASRGGQGRDYGYTF
D: TRBD2; V: TRBV5-4; J: TRBJ2-3; size: many; DNA: TGTGCCAGCAGCTTGAGCAGCGGGGGCCTCACAGATACGCAGTATTTT; CDR3: CASSLSSGGLTDTQYF
D: NA; V: TRBV12-3/TRBV12-4; J: TRBJ2-3; size: few; DNA: TGTGCCAGCGGTTACCTTCTTCCTAGCACAGATACGCAGTATTTT; CDR3: CASGYLLPSTDTQYF
D: NA; V: TRBV12-3/TRBV12-4; J: TRBJ1-3; size: NA; DNA: TGTGCCAGCAGTTACGGGTCGAGGGGATTCAACACCATATATTTT; CDR3: CASSYGSRGFNTIYF
D: TRBD2; V: TRBV7-8; J: TRBJ2-2; size: few; DNA: TGTGCCAGCAGCTTAAGGACTAGCGGGGGACCGAACACCGGGGAGCTGTTTTTT; CDR3: CASSLRTSGGPNTGELFF
D: NA; V: TRBV12-3/TRBV12-4; J: TRBJ2-5; size: few; DNA: TGTGCCAGCAGCCTCTTGACGCGTCGCCCAGAGACCCAGTACTTC; CDR3: CASSLLTRRPETQYF
D: TRBD1; V: TRBV6-2/TRBV6-3; J: TRBJ1-5; size: many; DNA: TGTGCCAGCGGACGAACAGGGGGCGCAAGGCCTCAGCCCCAGCATTTT; CDR3: CASGRTGGARPQPQHF
D: NA; V: TRBV7-2; J: TRBJ1-1; size: many; DNA: TGTGCCAGCAGCCCCCGGGGGAAGGTAGCTTTCTTT; CDR3: CASSPRGKVAFF
D: NA; V: TRBV4-1; J: TRBJ1-5; size: NA; DNA: TGCGCCAGCAGCCAAGAGGCAAGCAATCAGCCCCAGCATTTT; CDR3: CASSQEASNQPQHF
D: NA; V: TRBV6-2/TRBV6-3; J: TRBJ1-2; size: many; DNA: TGTGCCAGCAGCCACCCCCGAGGTCATGGCTACACCTTC; CDR3: CASSHPRGHGYTF
D: NA; V: TRBV4-1; J: TRBJ2-7; size: NA; DNA: TGCGCCAGCAGCCAAGAGGTTACCCTCGCGGAGCAGTACTTC; CDR3: CASSQEVTLAEQYF
D: NA; V: TRBV6-1; J: TRBJ1-5; size: few; DNA: TGTGCCAGCAGTGAAATCGGGGTTCATCAGCCCCAGCATTTT; CDR3: CASSEIGVHQPQHF
D: NA; V: TRBV4-3; J: TRBJ2-1; size: few; DNA: TGCGCCAGCAGCCTCAACCCGGGCCAGGAACACAATGAGCAGTTCTTC; CDR3: CASSLNPGQEHNEQFF
D: NA; V: TRBV6-5; J: TRBJ1-3; size: many; DNA: TGTGCCAGCAGTTACTCGGACAGCTCTGGAAACACCATATATTTT; CDR3: CASSYSDSSGNTIYF
D: TRBD2; V: TRBV4-2; J: TRBJ2-3; size: many; DNA: TGTGCCAGCAGCGAGGGACTAGCTGGGGCAGATACGCAGTATTTT; CDR3: CASSEGLAGADTQYF
D: NA; V: TRBV7-8; J: TRBJ2-3; size: many; DNA: TGTGCCAGCAGCTTTGACTTGCCAGGGGAGACGCAGTATTTT; CDR3: CASSFDLPGETQYF
D: NA; V: TRBV12-3/TRBV12-4; J: TRBJ1-1; size: NA; DNA: TGTGCCAGCAGTTTTGGGATGAACACTGGAGCTTTCTTT; CDR3: CASSFGMNTGAFF
D: NA; V: TRBV20-1; J: TRBJ1-5; size: many; DNA: TGCAGTGCTAGAGAACACAGGGTGAATCAGCCCCAGCATTTT; CDR3: CSAREHRVNQPQHF
D: NA; V: TRBV7-9; J: TRBJ2-3; size: few; DNA: TGTGCCAGCAGCTTAGGAACCCAAAGCACAGATACGCAGTATTTT; CDR3: CASSLGTQSTDTQYF
D: TRBD1; V: TRBV29-1; J: TRBJ2-3; size: NA; DNA: TGCAGCGTTGAAGATCTCGCAGGACAGGGTGTGACAGATACGCAGTATTTT; CDR3: CSVEDLAGQGVTDTQYF
D: NA; V: TRBV10-3; J: TRBJ1-3; size: many; DNA: TGTGCCATCAGAGTGAGCTCTGGAAACACCATATATTTT; CDR3: CAIRVSSGNTIYF
D: TRBD2; V: TRBV4-2; J: TRBJ2-3; size: many; DNA: TGTGCCAGCAGCCAGACGCCTCAGCGGGGGGGACCAGATACGCAGTATTTT; CDR3: CASSQTPQRGGPDTQYF
D: NA; V: TRBV11-2; J: TRBJ1-2; size: many; DNA: TGTGCCAGCAGCTCTGCAGGAGGGATGCGCTACACCTTC; CDR3: CASSSAGGMRYTF
D: NA; V: TRBV20-1; J: TRBJ2-3; size: many; DNA: TGCAGTGCTAGGGTCGGGGCGGCAGATACGCAGTATTTT; CDR3: CSARVGAADTQYF
D: TRBD2; V: TRBV29-1; J: TRBJ2-7; size: few; DNA: TGCAGCGTTGAATGGGCTAGCGGGGGGGCCGGCGAGCAGTACTTC; CDR3: CSVEWASGGAGEQYF
D: NA; V: TRBV7-8; J: TRBJ2-5; size: few; DNA: TGTGCCAGCAGCTTGACAACACAAGAGACCCAGTACTTC; CDR3: CASSLTTQETQYF
D: NA; V: TRBV14; J: TRBJ1-2; size: NA; DNA: TGTGCCAGCAGCCAAGAGATAGGGGACGGCTACACCTTC; CDR3: CASSQEIGDGYTF
D: NA; V: TRBV7-8; J: TRBJ2-3; size: NA; DNA: TGTGCCAGCAGCCCAATCCTACCCGGGGAGAGCACAGATACGCAGTATTTT; CDR3: CASSPILPGESTDTQYF
D: TRBD1; V: TRBV10-3; J: TRBJ1-5; size: many; DNA: TGTGCCACCCGCGGGGACAGGGATCAGCCCCAGCATTTT; CDR3: CATRGDRDQPQHF
D: TRBD1; V: TRBV4-1; J: TRBJ1-1; size: many; DNA: TGCGCCAGCAGCCAAGTAGGAGAGGGGGCGAAGAACACTGAAGCTTTCTTT; CDR3: CASSQVGEGAKNTEAFF
D: NA; V: TRBV12-5; J: TRBJ2-3; size: many; DNA: TGTGCTAGTGGCCAAAGCGGCACAGATACGCAGTATTTT; CDR3: CASGQSGTDTQYF
D: NA; V: TRBV6-5; J: TRBJ1-1; size: NA; DNA: TGTGCCATAAGGAGAGGGATGAACACTGAAGCTTTCTTT; CDR3: CAIRRGMNTEAFF
D: NA; V: TRBV6-2/TRBV6-3; J: TRBJ1-1; size: many; DNA: TGTGCCAGCAGTTACTCAAGGACAGCATTAAACACTGAAGCTTTCTTT; CDR3: CASSYSRTALNTEAFF
D: TRBD2; V: TRBV20-1; J: TRBJ2-3; size: many; DNA: TGCAGTGTTGCCGGGGGGGTCCGTAGCACAGATACGCAGTATTTT; CDR3: CSVAGGVRSTDTQYF